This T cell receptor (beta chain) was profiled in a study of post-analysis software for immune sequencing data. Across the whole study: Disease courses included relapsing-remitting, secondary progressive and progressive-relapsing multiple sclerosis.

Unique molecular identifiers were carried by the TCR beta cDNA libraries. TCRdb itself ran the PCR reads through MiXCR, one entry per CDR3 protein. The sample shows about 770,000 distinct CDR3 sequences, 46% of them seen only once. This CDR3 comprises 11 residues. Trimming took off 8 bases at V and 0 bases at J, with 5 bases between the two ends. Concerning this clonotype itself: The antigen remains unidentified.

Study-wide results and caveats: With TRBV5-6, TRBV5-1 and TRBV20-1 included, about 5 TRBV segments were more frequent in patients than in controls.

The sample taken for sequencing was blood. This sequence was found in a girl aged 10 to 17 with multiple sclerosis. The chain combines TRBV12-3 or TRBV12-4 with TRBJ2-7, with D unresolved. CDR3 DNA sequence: TGTGCCAGCGCTAGCTCCTACGAGCAGTACTTC. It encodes CASASSYEQYF.